A single sample gave rise to the 14 T cell receptor beta chains below, sequenced in a study of T cell responses to AZD1222 COVID-19 vaccine. This table comes from immunoSEQ multiplex PCR, and its TCRdb copy is limited to in-frame clones, with some not included. The table records 150,000 to 160,000 clones, 87% of them present only once. The source was peripheral blood, collected 28 days after the second AZD1222 dose. The receptors stem from an adult who received the AZD1222 COVID-19 vaccine.

The chain joins TRBV5-4 to TRBJ1-2; no firm D call. The germline V gene has CDR1 SGHNT and CDR2 YYREEE (reference sequence). V lost 7 bases and J lost 6, with 16 bases in between. This CDR3 is built from 13 residues. The CDR3 bases are TGTGCCAGCCCCCGTGTGGGCGTGGATGGCTACACCTTC. Protein sequence: CASPRVGVDGYTF.

The chain is built from TRBV5-4 and TRBJ2-7, with TRBD1 matching over 7 bases. The germline gives CDR1 SGHNT, CDR2 YYREEE (reference sequence). J was trimmed by 4 bases and V by 0 bases; bases with no gene match: 1. The CDR3 runs to 13 residues. CDR3 region: CASSLDRGYEQYF. CDR3 nucleotides: TGTGCCAGCAGCTTGGACAGGGGTTACGAGCAGTACTTC.

The chain couples TRBV12-2 to TRBJ2-7; the table gives TRBD1 as D, unverified against the DNA. TRBV12-2 is marked as a pseudogene. CDR3 length: 19 amino acids. The chain's CDR3 is CASRLAPVDRGPLSYEQYF. The DNA of the CDR3 is TGTGCAAGTCGCTTAGCGCCGGTAGACAGGGGGCCACTCTCCTACGAGCAGTACTTC.

The chain couples TRBV3-1 (or the pseudogene TRBV3-2) to TRBJ2-2; 10 bases agree with TRBD1. Germline CDR1 is LGHDT and CDR2 is YNNKEL (reference sequence). Trimming at V came to 6 bases and at J to 7 bases, leaving 14 bases not matched to a gene. CDR3 length: 17 amino acids. The CDR3 region has the DNA TGTGCCAGCAGATACCGGGACAGGGGTATTCGGGGCGGGGAGCTGTTTTTT. Protein product: CASRYRDRGIRGGELFF.

The chain has TRBV19 and TRBJ2-3; 7 bases fit TRBD2. This CDR3 region has 16 residues. Germline-derived CDR1 and CDR2 are LNHDA and SQIVND (reference sequence). Germline trimming cut 8 bases from V and 0 bases from J; bases unmatched to any gene: 11. CDR3 residues: CASQDRGGTSTDTQYF. The CDR3 DNA reads as TGTGCCAGTCAGGATCGGGGAGGGACTAGCACAGATACGCAGTATTTT.

DNA for the CDR3: TGTGCCAGCAGTCCACTTCGGGTTACGGTC. Its translation: CASSPLRVTV. The chain combines TRBV11-1 with TRBJ2-7; D is ambiguous. This CDR3 has 10 amino acids. CDR1 SGHAT and CDR2 FQDESV come from the germline V gene (reference sequence).

The rearrangement uses TRBV9 and TRBJ2-3; D unresolved. There are 16 residues in the CDR3. The ends were cut back, 0 bases at V and 2 bases at J, with 13 bases in the middle. Germline V lookup: CDR1 SGDLS, CDR2 YYNGEE. CDR3 protein: CASSVALSTPTDTQYF. The CDR3 nucleotides are TGTGCCAGCAGCGTAGCCTTGTCGACCCCCACAGATACGCAGTATTTT.

The chain is built from TRBV9 and TRBJ2-7; D remains unclear. Germline V gene lookup returns CDR1 SGDLS and CDR2 YYNGEE. This CDR3 is 13 amino acids long. The V and J ends lost 3 bases and 2 bases respectively, with 9 bases between them. CDR3 loop: CASSAGMAYEQYF. The CDR3 nucleotides are TGTGCCAGCAGCGCAGGTATGGCCTACGAGCAGTACTTC.

The chain employs TRBV18 and TRBJ2-1; D possibly matches TRBD1 or TRBD2 (5 bases each). The CDR3 loop spans 12 amino acids. Trimming stripped 3 bases from V and 15 bases from J, with 15 bases between. Germline V gene sequence: CDR1 KGHSH, CDR2 LQKENI. The DNA for the CDR3 is TGTGCCAGCTCACCCACCGGGGACCCAGGGTTCTTC. This gives the protein CASSPTGDPGFF.

The chain uses TRBV6-6 and TRBJ2-1; tentatively, D is TRBD1 (5 bases). CDR3 length: 16 amino acids. Germline V gene data show CDR1 as MNHNY and CDR2 as SVGAGI (reference sequence). V lost 2 bases, J lost 5 bases, and 16 bases lay in between. The CDR3 region is CASSYPKGLGDNEQFF. The CDR3 coding sequence is TGTGCCAGCAGTTACCCTAAAGGGCTAGGGGACAATGAGCAGTTCTTC.

The chain links TRBV5-1 to TRBJ2-3; D perhaps matches TRBD2 (6 bases). The V end lost 3 bases, the J end lost 0 bases, and 11 bases lay between the germline ends. This CDR3 region has 15 residues. The germline V gene encodes CDR1 SGHRS and CDR2 YFSETQ. DNA of the CDR3: TGCGCCAGCAGCTCCGGACGGGGGAGCACAGATACGCAGTATTTT. It codes for CASSSGRGSTDTQYF.

The gene calls are TRBV28 and TRBJ2-3; D may match TRBD1 or TRBD2 (5 bases each). With 1 base removed from V and 2 bases from J, the gap between germline ends came to 7 bases. From germline, CDR1 is MDHEN and CDR2 SYDVKM. The CDR3 totals 14 residues. As DNA, the CDR3 is TGTGCCAGCAGTTTATTAGGGACCACAGATACGCAGTATTTT. It codes for CASSLLGTTDTQYF.

The genes are TRBV2 and TRBJ2-4; D call uncertain. The V gene's germline CDR1 is SNHLY and CDR2 FYNNEI. The CDR3 extends over 15 amino acids. Trimming removed 6 bases at V and 0 bases at J, with 12 bases between. CDR3 nucleotide sequence: TGTGCCAGCAGGGAACCCGCGGTAGCCAAAAACATTCAGTACTTC. As protein: CASREPAVAKNIQYF.

The chain is built from TRBV5-1 and TRBJ1-1; D is unclear. Trimming removed 2 bases from V and 0 bases from J, with 8 bases in between. The V gene's germline CDR1 is SGHRS and CDR2 YFSETQ. The CDR3 extends over 14 amino acids. The CDR3 spells CASSFKDMNTEAFF. The CDR3 DNA reads TGCGCCAGCAGCTTTAAGGATATGAACACTGAAGCTTTCTTT.